The text below deals with one TCR beta chain. The sample comes from a study of blood T cell repertoires in COVID-19. The CDR3 covers 15 residues. Germline CDR1 SEHNR, CDR2 FQNEAQ (reference sequence). Trimming removed 1 base from V and 5 bases from J; junction bases left unmatched: 5. The table came from immunoSEQ multiplex PCR; TCRdb's copy has only in-frame clones and leaves some out. The profile shows more than 300,000 clones, 90% of them singletons. The sample taken for sequencing was PBMCs or T cells enriched from blood (not recorded which). The chain recombines TRBV7-9 with TRBJ2-1; 7 bases line up with TRBD1. The TCR sequence derives from a woman in her 30s who had been exposed to COVID-19. CDR3 residues: CASSLVTGANNEQFF. The CDR3 nucleotides are TGTGCCAGCAGCTTAGTAACAGGGGCGAACAATGAGCAGTTCTTC.